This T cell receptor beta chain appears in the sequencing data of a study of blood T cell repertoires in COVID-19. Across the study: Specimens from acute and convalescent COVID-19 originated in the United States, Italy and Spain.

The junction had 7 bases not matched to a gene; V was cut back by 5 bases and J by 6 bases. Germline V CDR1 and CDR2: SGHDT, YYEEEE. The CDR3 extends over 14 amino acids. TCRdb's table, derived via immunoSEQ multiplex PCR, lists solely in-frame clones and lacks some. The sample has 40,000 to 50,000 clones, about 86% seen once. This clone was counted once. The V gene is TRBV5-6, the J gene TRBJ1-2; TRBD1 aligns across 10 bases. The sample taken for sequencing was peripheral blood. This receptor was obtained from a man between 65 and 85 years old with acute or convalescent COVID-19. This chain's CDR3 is CASRTPGQGNGYTF. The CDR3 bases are TGTGCCAGCAGGACCCCGGGACAGGGGAATGGCTACACCTTC.